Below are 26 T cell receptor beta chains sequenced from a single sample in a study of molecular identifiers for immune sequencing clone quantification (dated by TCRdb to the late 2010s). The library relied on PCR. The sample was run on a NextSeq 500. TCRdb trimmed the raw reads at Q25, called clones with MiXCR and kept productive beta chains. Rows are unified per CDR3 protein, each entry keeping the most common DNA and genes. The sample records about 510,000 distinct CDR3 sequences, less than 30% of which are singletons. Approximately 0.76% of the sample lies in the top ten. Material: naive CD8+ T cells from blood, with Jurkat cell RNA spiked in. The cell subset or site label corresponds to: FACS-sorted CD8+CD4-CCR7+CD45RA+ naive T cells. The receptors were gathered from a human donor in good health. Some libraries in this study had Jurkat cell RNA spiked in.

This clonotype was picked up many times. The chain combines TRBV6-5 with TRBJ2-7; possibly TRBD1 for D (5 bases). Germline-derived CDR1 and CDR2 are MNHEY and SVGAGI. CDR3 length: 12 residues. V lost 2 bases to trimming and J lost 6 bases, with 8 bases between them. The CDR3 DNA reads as TGTGCCAGCAGTTACCAGGGCGGCGAGCAGTACTTC. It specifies CASSYQGGEQYF.

CDR3 DNA: TGTGCCAGCAGTACACCTAGTCTGACGGGGGATACGCAGTATTTT. This codes for CASSTPSLTGDTQYF. The rearrangement joins TRBV6-6 to TRBJ2-3; possibly TRBD2 for D (5 bases). The V gene lost 5 bases and the J gene lost 6 bases, with 18 bases spanning the gap. This CDR3 contains 15 residues. Germline CDR1 is MNHNY and CDR2 is SVGAGI (reference sequence).

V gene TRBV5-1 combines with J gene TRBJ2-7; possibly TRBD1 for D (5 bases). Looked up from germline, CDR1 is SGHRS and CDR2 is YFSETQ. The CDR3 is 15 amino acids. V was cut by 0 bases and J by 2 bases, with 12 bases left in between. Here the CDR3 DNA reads TGCGCCAGCAGCTTGGAACAGGTGCGCCCCTACGAGCAGTACTTC. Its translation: CASSLEQVRPYEQYF.

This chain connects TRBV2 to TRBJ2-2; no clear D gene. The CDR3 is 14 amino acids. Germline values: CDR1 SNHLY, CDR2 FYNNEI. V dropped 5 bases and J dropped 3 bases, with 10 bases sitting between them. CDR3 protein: CASSPGSYTGELFF. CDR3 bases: TGTGCCAGCAGTCCGGGCAGTTACACCGGGGAGCTGTTTTTT.

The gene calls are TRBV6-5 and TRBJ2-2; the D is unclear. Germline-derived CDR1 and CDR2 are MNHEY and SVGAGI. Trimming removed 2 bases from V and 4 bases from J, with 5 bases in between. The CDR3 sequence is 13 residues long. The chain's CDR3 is CASSYRTTGELFF. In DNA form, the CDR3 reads TGTGCCAGCAGTTACCGGACCACCGGGGAGCTGTTTTTT.

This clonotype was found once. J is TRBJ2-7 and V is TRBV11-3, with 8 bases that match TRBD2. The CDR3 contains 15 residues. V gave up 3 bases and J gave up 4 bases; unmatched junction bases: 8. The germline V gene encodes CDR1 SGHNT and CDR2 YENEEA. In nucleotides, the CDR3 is TGTGCCAGCAGCTTTGCGGGAGGCCCAGGTTACGAGCAGTACTTC. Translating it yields CASSFAGGPGYEQYF.

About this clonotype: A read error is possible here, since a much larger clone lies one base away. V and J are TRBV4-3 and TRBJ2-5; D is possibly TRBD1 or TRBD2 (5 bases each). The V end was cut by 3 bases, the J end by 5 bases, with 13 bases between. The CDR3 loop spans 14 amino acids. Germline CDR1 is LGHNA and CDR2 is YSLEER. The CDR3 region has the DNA TGCGCCAGCAGCCAGGGACCAGTCGCCGAGACCCAGTACTTC. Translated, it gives CASSQGPVAETQYF.

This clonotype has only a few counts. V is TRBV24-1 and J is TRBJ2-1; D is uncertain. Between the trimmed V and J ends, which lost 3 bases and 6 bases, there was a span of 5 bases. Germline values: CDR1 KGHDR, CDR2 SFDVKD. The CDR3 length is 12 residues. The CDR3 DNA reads TGTGCCACCAGTGATCTATTCAATGAGCAGTTCTTC. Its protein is CATSDLFNEQFF.

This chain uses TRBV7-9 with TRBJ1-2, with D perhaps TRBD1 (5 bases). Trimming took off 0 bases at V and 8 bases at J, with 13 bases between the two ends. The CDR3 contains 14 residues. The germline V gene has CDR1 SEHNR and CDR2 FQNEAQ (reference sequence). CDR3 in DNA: TGTGCCAGCAGCTTAGCTCCAGGGCACCTAGGCTACACCTTC. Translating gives CASSLAPGHLGYTF.

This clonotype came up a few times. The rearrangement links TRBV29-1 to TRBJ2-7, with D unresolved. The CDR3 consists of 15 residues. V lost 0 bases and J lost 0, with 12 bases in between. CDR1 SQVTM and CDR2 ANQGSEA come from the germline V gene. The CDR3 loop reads CSVEDRTANSYEQYF. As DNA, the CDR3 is TGCAGCGTTGAAGATCGGACGGCCAACTCCTACGAGCAGTACTTC.

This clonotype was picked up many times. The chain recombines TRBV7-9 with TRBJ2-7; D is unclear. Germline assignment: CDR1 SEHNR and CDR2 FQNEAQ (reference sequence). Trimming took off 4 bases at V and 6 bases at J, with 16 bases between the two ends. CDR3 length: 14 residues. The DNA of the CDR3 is TGTGCCAGCAGCTCCGTGCTGATAGAAGGCGAGCAGTACTTC. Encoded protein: CASSSVLIEGEQYF.

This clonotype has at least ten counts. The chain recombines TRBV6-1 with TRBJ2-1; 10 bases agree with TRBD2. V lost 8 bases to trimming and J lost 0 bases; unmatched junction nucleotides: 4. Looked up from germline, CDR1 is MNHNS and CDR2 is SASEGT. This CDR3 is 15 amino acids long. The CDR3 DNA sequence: TGTGCCAGCGGACTAGCGGATACCTCCTACAATGAGCAGTTCTTC. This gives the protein CASGLADTSYNEQFF.

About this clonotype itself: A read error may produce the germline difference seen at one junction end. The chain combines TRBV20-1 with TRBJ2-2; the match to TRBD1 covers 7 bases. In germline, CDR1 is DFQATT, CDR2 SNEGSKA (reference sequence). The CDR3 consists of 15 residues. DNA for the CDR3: TGCAGTGCTAGAGATCTCGGACAGGACACCCGGGAGCTGTTTTTT. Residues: CSARDLGQDTRELFF.

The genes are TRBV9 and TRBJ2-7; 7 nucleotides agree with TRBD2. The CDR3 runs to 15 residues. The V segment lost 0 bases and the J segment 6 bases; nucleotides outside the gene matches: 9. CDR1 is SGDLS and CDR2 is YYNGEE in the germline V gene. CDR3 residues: CASSVDSGQQSEQYF. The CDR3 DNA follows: TGTGCCAGCAGCGTAGATAGCGGGCAGCAGAGCGAGCAGTACTTC.

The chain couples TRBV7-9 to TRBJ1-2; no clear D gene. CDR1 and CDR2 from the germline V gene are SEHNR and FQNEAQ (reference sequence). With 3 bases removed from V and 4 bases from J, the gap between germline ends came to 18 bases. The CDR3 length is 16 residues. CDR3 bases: TGTGCCAGCAGCTTCCACTTGACGGACCTGACCTATGGCTACACCTTC. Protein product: CASSFHLTDLTYGYTF.

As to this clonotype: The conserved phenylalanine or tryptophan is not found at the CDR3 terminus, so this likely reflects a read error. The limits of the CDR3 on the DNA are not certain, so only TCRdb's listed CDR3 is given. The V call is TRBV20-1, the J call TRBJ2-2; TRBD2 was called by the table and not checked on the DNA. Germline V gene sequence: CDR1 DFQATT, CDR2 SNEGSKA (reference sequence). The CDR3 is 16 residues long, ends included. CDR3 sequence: CSGQGSGRRDTAQLFI.

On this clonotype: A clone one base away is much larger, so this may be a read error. CDR3: CAGSFGRGVETQYF. The CDR3 nucleotides read TGTGCCGGCAGCTTCGGTCGAGGGGTAGAGACCCAGTACTTC. The J gene is TRBJ2-5, the V gene TRBV7-9; perhaps D is TRBD1 or TRBD2 (5 bases each). The CDR3 is 14 amino acids. Per germline, CDR1 SEHNR and CDR2 FQNEAQ (reference sequence).

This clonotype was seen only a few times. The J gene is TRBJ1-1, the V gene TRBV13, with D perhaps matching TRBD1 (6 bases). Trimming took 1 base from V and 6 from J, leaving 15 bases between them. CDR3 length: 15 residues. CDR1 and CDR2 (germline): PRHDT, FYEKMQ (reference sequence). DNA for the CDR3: TGTGCCAGCAGCTTAGCGGGGGGGAAGGGGGCTGAAGCTTTCTTT. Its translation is CASSLAGGKGAEAFF. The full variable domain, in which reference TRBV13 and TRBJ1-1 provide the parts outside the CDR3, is AAGVIQSPRHLIKEKRETATLKCYPIPRHDTVYWYQQGPGQDPQFLISFYEKMQSDKGSIPDRFSAQQFSDYHSELNMSSLELGDSALYFCASSLAGGKGAEAFFGQGTRLTVV.

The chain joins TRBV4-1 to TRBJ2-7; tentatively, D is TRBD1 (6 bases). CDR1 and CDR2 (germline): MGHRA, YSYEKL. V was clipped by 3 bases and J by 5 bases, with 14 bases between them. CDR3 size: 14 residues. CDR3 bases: TGCGCCAGCAGCCAGGGGACCTCAGGGGACGAGCAGTACTTC. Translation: CASSQGTSGDEQYF.

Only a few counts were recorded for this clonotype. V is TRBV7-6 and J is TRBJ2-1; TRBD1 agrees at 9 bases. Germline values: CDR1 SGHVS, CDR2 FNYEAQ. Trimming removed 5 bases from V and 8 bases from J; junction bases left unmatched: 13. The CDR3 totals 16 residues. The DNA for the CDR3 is TGTGCCAGCAGCGATTTCCGGGACAGGGTAATGGATGAGCAGTTCTTC. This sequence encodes CASSDFRDRVMDEQFF.

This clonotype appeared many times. The CDR3: CASSLTGPNQPQHF. CDR3 bases: TGTGCCAGCAGCCTGACAGGGCCGAATCAGCCCCAGCATTTT. The rearrangement joins TRBV7-9 to TRBJ1-5; 7 bases align to TRBD1. The CDR3 totals 14 residues. The germline V gene encodes CDR1 SEHNR and CDR2 FQNEAQ (reference sequence). J was trimmed by 4 bases and V by 5 bases; bases with no gene match: 5.

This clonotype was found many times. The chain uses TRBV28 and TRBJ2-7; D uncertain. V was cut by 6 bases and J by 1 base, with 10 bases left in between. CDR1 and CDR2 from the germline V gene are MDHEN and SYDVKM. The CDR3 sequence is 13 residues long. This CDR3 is CASSKTSSYEQYF. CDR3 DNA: TGTGCCAGCAGCAAGACAAGTTCCTACGAGCAGTACTTC.

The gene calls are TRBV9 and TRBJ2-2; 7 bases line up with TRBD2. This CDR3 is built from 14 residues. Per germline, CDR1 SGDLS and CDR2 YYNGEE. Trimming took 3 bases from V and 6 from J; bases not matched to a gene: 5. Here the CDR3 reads CASSARLAPGELFF. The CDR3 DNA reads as TGTGCCAGCAGCGCCCGACTAGCCCCCGGGGAGCTGTTTTTT.

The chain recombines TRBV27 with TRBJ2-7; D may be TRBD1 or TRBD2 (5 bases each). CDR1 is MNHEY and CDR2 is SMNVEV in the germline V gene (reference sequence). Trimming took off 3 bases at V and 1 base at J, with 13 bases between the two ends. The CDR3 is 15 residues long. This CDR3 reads CASSFSRGGSYEQYF. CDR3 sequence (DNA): TGTGCCAGCAGTTTCTCACGGGGCGGGTCCTACGAGCAGTACTTC.

The CDR3 DNA sequence: TGTGCCAGCAGCTTAATCGGCGGGAGCACAGATACGCAGTATTTT. Residues: CASSLIGGSTDTQYF. This chain uses TRBV7-3 with TRBJ2-3; D might be TRBD2 (5 bases). Trimming removed 1 base at V and 0 bases at J, with 8 bases between. CDR3 length: 15 residues. CDR1 is SGHTA and CDR2 is FQGTGA in the germline V gene.

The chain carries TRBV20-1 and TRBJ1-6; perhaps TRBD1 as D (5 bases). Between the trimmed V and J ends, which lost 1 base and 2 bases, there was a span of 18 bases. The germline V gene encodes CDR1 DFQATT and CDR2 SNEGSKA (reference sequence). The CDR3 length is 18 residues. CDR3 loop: CSARGGPTGPAYNSPLHF. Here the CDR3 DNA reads TGCAGTGCTAGAGGGGGCCCAACAGGACCGGCCTATAATTCACCCCTCCACTTT.